The 8 T cell receptor beta chains given below trace back to one sample, sequenced in a study of blood T cell repertoires in COVID-19. The repertoire was sequenced with immunoSEQ multiplex PCR; TCRdb's copy has only in-frame clones and lacks some. The sample lists approximately 330,000 clones; 87% were seen once. Sequencing was done on a sample of peripheral blood. Receptors were obtained from a man under 40 with COVID-19, enrolled during active disease.

The genes are TRBV27 and TRBJ2-7; the match to TRBD1 covers 8 bases. V dropped 5 bases and J dropped 4; count of bases not matched to a gene: 10. Per germline, CDR1 MNHEY and CDR2 SMNVEV (reference sequence). The length of the CDR3 is 15 residues. This CDR3 is CASSHHGQGGYEQYF. CDR3 nucleotide sequence: TGTGCCAGCAGTCACCACGGACAGGGTGGGTACGAGCAGTACTTC.

This clone has only a few counts. This sample includes further DNA sequences coding for the same CDR3. The genes are TRBV12-3 or TRBV12-4 and TRBJ2-7; no clear D gene. The CDR3 totals 11 residues. The V end lost 4 bases, the J end lost 3 bases, and 4 bases lay between the germline ends. CDR3 DNA sequence: TGTGCCAGCAGTTCCGGCTACGAGCAGTACTTC. Translating gives CASSSGYEQYF.

This clone has more than one count but fewer than ten. The J gene is TRBJ2-2, the V gene TRBV25-1; tentative D call: TRBD2 (6 bases). Germline CDR1 MGHDK, CDR2 SYGVNS. The CDR3 is made up of 15 amino acids. V shed 6 bases and J shed 0 bases, with 11 bases lying between them. The CDR3 reads CASRVSGANTGELFF. CDR3 DNA sequence: TGTGCCAGCAGGGTTAGCGGAGCGAACACCGGGGAGCTGTTTTTT.

The chain uses TRBV18 and TRBJ2-7; 7 bases match TRBD1. Germline assignment: CDR1 KGHSH and CDR2 LQKENI. The CDR3 totals 15 residues. The V gene end was trimmed by 0 bases and the J gene end by 6 bases; junction bases not matched to a gene: 8. The CDR3 nucleotides are TGTGCCAGCTCACCACCGATAGGACAGGAGAGCGAGCAGTACTTC. Translating gives CASSPPIGQESEQYF.

This clone was found once. The V and J genes are TRBV27 and TRBJ2-1, with 8 bases identical to TRBD2. V dropped 2 bases and J dropped 3; count of bases not matched to a gene: 3. CDR1 is MNHEY and CDR2 is SMNVEV in the germline V gene (reference sequence). This CDR3 has 15 amino acids. Here the CDR3 DNA reads TGTGCCAGCAGTTTAGGGCTAGCGGGCTACAATGAGCAGTTCTTC. Translating it yields CASSLGLAGYNEQFF.

The chain is built from TRBV6-1 and TRBJ2-2; D is unclear. The CDR3 has 15 amino acids. From germline, CDR1 is MNHNS and CDR2 SASEGT. Trimming pared 2 bases from V and 4 bases from J, leaving 11 bases between. CDR3 coding DNA: TGTGCCAGCAGTGAACAGAGTGCGGTCACCGGGGAGCTGTTTTTT. Amino acids: CASSEQSAVTGELFF.

The chain employs TRBV5-5 and TRBJ1-2; D not certain. This CDR3 region has 15 residues. Trimming took off 6 bases at V and 0 bases at J, with 15 bases between the two ends. Looked up from germline, CDR1 is SGHKS and CDR2 is YYEKEE (reference sequence). As DNA, the CDR3 is TGTGCCAGCACCCCTTGGGCAGACGCTAACTATGGCTACACCTTC. Protein product: CASTPWADANYGYTF.

Turning to this clone: Additional DNA sequences in this sample encode the identical CDR3. The gene calls are TRBV11-2 and TRBJ2-7; the match to TRBD1 covers 7 bases. The CDR3 contains 15 residues. CDR1 and CDR2 (germline): SGHAT, FQNNGV. The ends lost 1 base at V and 0 bases at J; junction bases unmatched: 3. CDR3 DNA: TGTGCCAGCAGCTTAGCCTCAGGGGGCTCCTACGAGCAGTACTTC. Protein sequence: CASSLASGGSYEQYF.